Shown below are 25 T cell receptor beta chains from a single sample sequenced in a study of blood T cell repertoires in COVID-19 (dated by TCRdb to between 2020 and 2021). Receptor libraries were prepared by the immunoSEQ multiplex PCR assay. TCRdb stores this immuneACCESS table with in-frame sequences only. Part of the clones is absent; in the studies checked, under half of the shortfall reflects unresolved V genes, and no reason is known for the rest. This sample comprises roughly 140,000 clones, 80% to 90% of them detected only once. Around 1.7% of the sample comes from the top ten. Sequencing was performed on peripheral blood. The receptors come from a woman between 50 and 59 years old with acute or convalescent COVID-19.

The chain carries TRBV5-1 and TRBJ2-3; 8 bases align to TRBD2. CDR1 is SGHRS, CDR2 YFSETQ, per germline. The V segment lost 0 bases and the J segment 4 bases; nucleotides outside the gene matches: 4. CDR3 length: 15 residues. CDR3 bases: TGCGCCAGCAGCTTGGGAGCGGGAGTGGCAGATACGCAGTATTTT. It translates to CASSLGAGVADTQYF.

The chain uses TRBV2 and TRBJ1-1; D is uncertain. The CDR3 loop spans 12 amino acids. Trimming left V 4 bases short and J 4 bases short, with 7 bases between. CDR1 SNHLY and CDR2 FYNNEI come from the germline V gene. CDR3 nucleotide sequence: TGTGCCAGCAGTGCGGTACCCACTGAAGCTTTCTTT. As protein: CASSAVPTEAFF.

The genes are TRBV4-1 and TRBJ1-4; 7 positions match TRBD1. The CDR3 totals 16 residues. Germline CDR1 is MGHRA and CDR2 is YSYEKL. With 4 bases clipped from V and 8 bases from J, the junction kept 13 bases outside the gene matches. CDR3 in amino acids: CASSRWGGQDVEKLFF. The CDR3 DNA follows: TGCGCCAGCAGCCGGTGGGGCGGACAGGATGTAGAAAAACTGTTTTTT.

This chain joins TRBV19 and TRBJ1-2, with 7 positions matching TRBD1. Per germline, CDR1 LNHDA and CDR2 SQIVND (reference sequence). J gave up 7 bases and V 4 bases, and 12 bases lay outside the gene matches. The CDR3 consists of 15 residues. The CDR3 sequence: CASSTPQDRVSGYTF. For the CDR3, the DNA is TGTGCCAGTAGTACCCCACAAGACAGGGTCTCTGGCTACACCTTC.

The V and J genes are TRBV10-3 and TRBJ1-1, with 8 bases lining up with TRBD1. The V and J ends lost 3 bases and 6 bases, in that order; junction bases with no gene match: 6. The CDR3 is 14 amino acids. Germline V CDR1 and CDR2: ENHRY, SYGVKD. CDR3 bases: TGTGCCATCAGTGACAGGGGGCGCGGCGCTGAAGCTTTCTTT. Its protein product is CAISDRGRGAEAFF.

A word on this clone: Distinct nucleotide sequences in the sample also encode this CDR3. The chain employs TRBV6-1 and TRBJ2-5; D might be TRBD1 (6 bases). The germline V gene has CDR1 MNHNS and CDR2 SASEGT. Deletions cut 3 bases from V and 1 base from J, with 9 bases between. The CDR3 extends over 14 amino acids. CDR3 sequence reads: CASSEGAAQETQYF. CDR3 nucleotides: TGTGCCAGCAGTGAGGGGGCAGCCCAAGAGACCCAGTACTTC.

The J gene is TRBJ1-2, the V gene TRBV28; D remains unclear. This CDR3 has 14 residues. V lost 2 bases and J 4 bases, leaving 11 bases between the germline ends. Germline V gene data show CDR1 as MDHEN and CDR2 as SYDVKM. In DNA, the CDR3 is TGTGCCAGCAGTTTACGACCGGAGCCCTATGGCTACACCTTC. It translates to CASSLRPEPYGYTF.

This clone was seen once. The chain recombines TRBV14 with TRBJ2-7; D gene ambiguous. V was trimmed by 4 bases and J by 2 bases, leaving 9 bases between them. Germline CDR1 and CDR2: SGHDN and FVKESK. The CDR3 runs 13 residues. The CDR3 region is CASSPVAAYEQYF. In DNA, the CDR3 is TGTGCCAGCAGCCCCGTAGCAGCCTACGAGCAGTACTTC. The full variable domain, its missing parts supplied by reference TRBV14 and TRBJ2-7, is EAGVTQFPSHSVIEKGQTVTLRCDPISGHDNLYWYRRVMGKEIKFLLHFVKESKQDESGMPNNRFLAERTGGTYSTLKVQPAELEDSGVYFCASSPVAAYEQYFGPGTRLTVT.

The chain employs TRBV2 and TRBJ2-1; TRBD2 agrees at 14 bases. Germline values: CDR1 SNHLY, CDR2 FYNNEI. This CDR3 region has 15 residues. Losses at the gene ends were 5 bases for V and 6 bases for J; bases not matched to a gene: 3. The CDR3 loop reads CASSRLAGGFNEQFF. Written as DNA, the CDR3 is TGTGCCAGCAGTCGACTAGCGGGAGGGTTCAATGAGCAGTTCTTC.

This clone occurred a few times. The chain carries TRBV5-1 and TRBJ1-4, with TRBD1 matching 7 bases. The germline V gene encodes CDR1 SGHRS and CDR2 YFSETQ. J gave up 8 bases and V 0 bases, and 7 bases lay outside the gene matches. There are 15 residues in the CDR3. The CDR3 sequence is CASSLEGGVGEKLFF. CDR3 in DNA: TGCGCCAGCAGCTTGGAAGGGGGCGTCGGGGAAAAACTGTTTTTT.

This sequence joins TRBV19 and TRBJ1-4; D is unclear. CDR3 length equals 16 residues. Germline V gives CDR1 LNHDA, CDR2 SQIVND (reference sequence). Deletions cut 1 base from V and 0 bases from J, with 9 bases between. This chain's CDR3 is CASSIVGRTTNEKLFF. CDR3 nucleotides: TGTGCCAGTAGTATAGTGGGCAGGACAACTAATGAAAAACTGTTTTTT.

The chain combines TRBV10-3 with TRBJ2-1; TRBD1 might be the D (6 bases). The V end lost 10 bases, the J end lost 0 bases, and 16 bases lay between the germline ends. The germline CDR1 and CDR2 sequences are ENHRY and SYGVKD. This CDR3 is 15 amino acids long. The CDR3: CATGTLLSSYNEQFF. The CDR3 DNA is TGTGCCACCGGGACACTTCTTAGCTCCTACAATGAGCAGTTCTTC.

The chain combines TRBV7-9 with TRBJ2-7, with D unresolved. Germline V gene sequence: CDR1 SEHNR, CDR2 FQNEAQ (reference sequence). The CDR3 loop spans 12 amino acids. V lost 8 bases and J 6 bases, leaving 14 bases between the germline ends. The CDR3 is CASELGLGEQYF. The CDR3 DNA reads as TGTGCCAGCGAACTGGGCCTGGGCGAGCAGTACTTC.

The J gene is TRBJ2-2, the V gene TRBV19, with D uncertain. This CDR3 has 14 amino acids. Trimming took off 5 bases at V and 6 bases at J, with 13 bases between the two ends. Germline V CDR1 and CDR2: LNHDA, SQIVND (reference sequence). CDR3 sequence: CASSPRTPAGELFF. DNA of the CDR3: TGTGCCAGTAGTCCACGTACCCCGGCCGGGGAGCTGTTTTTT.

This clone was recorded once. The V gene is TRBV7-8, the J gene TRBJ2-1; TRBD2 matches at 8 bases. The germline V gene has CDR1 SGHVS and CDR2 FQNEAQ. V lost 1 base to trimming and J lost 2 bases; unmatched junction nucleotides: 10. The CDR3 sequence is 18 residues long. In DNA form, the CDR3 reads TGTGCCAGCAGCTTAGGTAGCCGTGGCGGGGGGCCCTACAATGAGCAGTTCTTC. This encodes CASSLGSRGGGPYNEQFF.

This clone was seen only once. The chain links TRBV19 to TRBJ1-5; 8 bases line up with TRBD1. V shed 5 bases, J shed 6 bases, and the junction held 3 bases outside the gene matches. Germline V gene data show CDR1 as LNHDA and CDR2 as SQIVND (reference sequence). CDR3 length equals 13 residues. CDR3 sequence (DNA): TGTGCCAGTAGTTGGCAGGGGGCTCAGCCCCAGCATTTT. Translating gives CASSWQGAQPQHF.

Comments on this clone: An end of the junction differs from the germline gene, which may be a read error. DNA for the CDR3: TGTGCTAGCAGCTCTGACACCGGGGAGCTGTTTTTT. As protein: CASSSDTGELFF. The rearrangement joins TRBV7-7 to TRBJ2-2, with unresolved D. Germline V lookup: CDR1 SSHAT, CDR2 FNYEAQ (reference sequence). This CDR3 comprises 12 residues.

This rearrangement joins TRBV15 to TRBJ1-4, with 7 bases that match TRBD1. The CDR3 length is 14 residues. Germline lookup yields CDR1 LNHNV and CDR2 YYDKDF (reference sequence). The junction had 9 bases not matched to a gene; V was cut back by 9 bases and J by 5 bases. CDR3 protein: CATALGQKNEKLFF. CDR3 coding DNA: TGTGCCACGGCGCTGGGACAGAAAAATGAAAAACTGTTTTTT.

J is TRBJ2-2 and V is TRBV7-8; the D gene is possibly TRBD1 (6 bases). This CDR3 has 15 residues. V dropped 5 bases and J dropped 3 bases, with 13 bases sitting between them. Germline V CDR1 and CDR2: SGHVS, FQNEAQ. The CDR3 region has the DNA TGTGCCAGCAGCCCCTACACAGGGTACACCGGGGAGCTGTTTTTT. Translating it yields CASSPYTGYTGELFF.

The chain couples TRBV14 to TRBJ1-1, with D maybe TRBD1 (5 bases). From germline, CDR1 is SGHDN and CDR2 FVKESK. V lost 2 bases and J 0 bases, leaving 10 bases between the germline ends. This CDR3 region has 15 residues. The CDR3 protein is CASSQQGTLNTEAFF. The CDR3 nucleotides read TGTGCCAGCAGCCAACAGGGCACTCTGAACACTGAAGCTTTCTTT.

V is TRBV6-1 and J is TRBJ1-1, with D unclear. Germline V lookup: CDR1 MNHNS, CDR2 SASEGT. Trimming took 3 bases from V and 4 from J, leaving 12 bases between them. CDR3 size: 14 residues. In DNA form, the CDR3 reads TGTGCCAGCAGTGATAGCACGGGGATCACTGAAGCTTTCTTT. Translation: CASSDSTGITEAFF.

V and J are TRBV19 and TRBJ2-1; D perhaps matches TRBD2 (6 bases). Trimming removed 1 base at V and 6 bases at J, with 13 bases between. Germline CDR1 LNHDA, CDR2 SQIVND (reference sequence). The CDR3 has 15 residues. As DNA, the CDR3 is TGTGCCAGTAGTATAGGGGTGAGGAGGGGCAATGAGCAGTTCTTC. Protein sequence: CASSIGVRRGNEQFF.

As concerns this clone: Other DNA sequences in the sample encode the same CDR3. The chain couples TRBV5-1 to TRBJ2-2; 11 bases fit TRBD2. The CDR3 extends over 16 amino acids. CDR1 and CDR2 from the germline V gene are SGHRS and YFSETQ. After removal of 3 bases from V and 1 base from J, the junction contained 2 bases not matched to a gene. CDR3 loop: CASSSLAGGNTGELFF. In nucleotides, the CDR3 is TGCGCCAGCAGCTCTCTAGCGGGGGGGAACACCGGGGAGCTGTTTTTT.

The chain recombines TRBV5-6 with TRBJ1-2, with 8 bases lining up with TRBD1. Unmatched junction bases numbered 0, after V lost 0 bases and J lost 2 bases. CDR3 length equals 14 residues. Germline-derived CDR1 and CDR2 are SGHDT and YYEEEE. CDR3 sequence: CASSLAGGNYGYTF. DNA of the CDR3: TGTGCCAGCAGCTTGGCAGGGGGCAACTATGGCTACACCTTC.

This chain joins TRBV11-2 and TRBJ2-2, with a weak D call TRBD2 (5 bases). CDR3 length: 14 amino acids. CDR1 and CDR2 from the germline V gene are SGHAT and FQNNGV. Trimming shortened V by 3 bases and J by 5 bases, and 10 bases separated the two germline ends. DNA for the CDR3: TGTGCCAGCAGCTTCGAGAGGGCTACCGGGGAGCTGTTTTTT. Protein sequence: CASSFERATGELFF.